This TCR beta chain stems from a study of shared clonotypes between healthy human individuals. This clone was detected only once. The germline gives CDR1 SGHTA, CDR2 FQGTGA. The CDR3 runs to 15 residues. The V and J ends lost 4 bases and 1 base respectively, with 13 bases between them. In the original analysis: Filtering differed because ImmunoSEQ produced junction-only sequences that carried no quality scores. Clones were sequenced by immunoSEQ multiplex PCR, and TCRdb holds only the in-frame ones, with some missing. D and trimming were read from the DNA, whereas the V and J calls and clone size are those reported in that table. The data contain fewer than 700,000 clones, around 76% of them seen just once; the ten biggest clones take up 12%. Donors were healthy HIV-negative adults without recent acute infections or vaccinations.

The chain has TRBV7-3 and TRBJ2-5, with D hard to call. The TCR comes from a woman aged 40 to 49 in good health. Some clones in this sample may be carry-over from other donors' samples. The sequencing sample was made of PBMCs. The CDR3 loop is CASSSPWLFQETQYF. CDR3 nucleotide sequence: TGTGCCAGCAGCTCCCCGTGGCTCTTCCAAGAGACCCAGTACTTC.